Each of the 24 T cell receptor beta chains below was sequenced from the same sample in a study of beta chain features in type 1 diabetes. All of the isolated RNA was reverse transcribed, so expressed TCRB transcripts were sequenced. Generated by immunoSEQ multiplex PCR, the TCRdb table keeps only in-frame clones and is missing some. The sample includes nearly 250,000 clones, around 68% seen only once; the top ten take around 0.05%. Material: naive CD4+ T cells from blood. These receptors were collected from a man in his thirties or forties in good health.

The chain is built from TRBV29-1 and TRBJ2-5; TRBD2 matches at 10 bases. The V gene's germline CDR1 is SQVTM and CDR2 ANQGSEA. This CDR3 region has 15 residues. The trim removed 0 bases at V and 5 bases at J, leaving 6 bases unmatched. The CDR3, as DNA: TGCAGCGTTGAAGAGGGTAGCGGGGGGTCGGAGACCCAGTACTTC. Encoded protein: CSVEEGSGGSETQYF. The variable domain in full, completed from reference TRBV29-1 and TRBJ2-5, reads SAVISQKPSRDICQRGTSLTIQCQVDSQVTMMFWYRQQPGQSLTLIATANQGSEATYESGFVIDKFPISRPNLTFSTLTVSNMSPEDSSIYLCSVEEGSGGSETQYFGPGTRLLVL.

Concerning this clone: At the DNA level, this CDR3 is encoded by other sequences in the same sample as well. The chain recombines TRBV2 with TRBJ2-2; no clear D gene. Trimming removed 6 bases at V and 5 bases at J, with 4 bases between. The CDR3 is made up of 11 amino acids. Germline V gene sequence: CDR1 SNHLY, CDR2 FYNNEI. The CDR3 spells CASRRTGELFF. The CDR3 coding sequence is TGTGCCAGCAGGAGGACCGGGGAGCTGTTTTTT.

The J gene is TRBJ1-1, the V gene TRBV29-1; D remains ambiguous. The length of the CDR3 is 11 residues. CDR1 is SQVTM, CDR2 ANQGSEA, per germline. Trimming removed 0 bases at V and 5 bases at J, with 4 bases between. The CDR3 here is CSVEEGTEAFF. CDR3 coding DNA: TGCAGCGTTGAAGAGGGGACTGAAGCTTTCTTT.

This clone was seen a few times. The V call is TRBV10-3, the J call TRBJ2-1; the D gene could be TRBD1 or TRBD2 (5 bases each). This CDR3 has 13 residues. Germline V gene lookup returns CDR1 ENHRY and CDR2 SYGVKD. Trimming removed 3 bases at V and 7 bases at J, with 10 bases between. The CDR3 here is CAISDIEGNEQFF. The CDR3 coding sequence is TGTGCCATCAGTGATATTGAGGGGAATGAGCAGTTCTTC.

This chain joins TRBV4-1 and TRBJ1-2; a weak D match, TRBD1 (6 bases). This CDR3 spans 16 amino acids. Trimming took off 0 bases at V and 7 bases at J, with 18 bases between the two ends. Germline lookup yields CDR1 MGHRA and CDR2 YSYEKL. CDR3 bases: TGCGCCAGCAGCCAAGAATCCACAGGGACTATCTCTGGCTACACCTTC. Protein product: CASSQESTGTISGYTF.

DNA of the CDR3: TGTGCCTGGAGTGTACATCGGGAGATCGGGGAGACCCAGTACTTC. Its translation is CAWSVHREIGETQYF. V is TRBV30 and J is TRBJ2-5; a weak D match, TRBD2 (6 bases). CDR3 length: 15 residues. The ends were cut back, 0 bases at V and 5 bases at J, with 16 bases in the middle. CDR1 and CDR2 (germline): GTSNPN, SVGIG (reference sequence).

The rearrangement joins TRBV5-1 to TRBJ2-3; D uncertain. The germline gives CDR1 SGHRS, CDR2 YFSETQ. Trimming cost V 2 bases and J 2 bases, with 6 bases left between them. There are 13 residues in the CDR3. The CDR3: CASSFGYTDTQYF. The CDR3, as DNA: TGCGCCAGCAGCTTCGGGTACACAGATACGCAGTATTTT.

The chain couples TRBV25-1 to TRBJ2-5; D unresolved. This CDR3 region has 13 residues. The V gene's germline CDR1 is MGHDK and CDR2 SYGVNS. The V end was cut by 5 bases, the J end by 2 bases, with 9 bases between. CDR3 region: CASSLRIQETQYF. CDR3 DNA: TGTGCCAGCAGTCTGCGTATACAAGAGACCCAGTACTTC.

In DNA form, the CDR3 reads TGTGCCTGGAGTCCAGACTACAGGGGTATTCAGGAGACCCAGTACTTC. This encodes CAWSPDYRGIQETQYF. V is TRBV30 and J is TRBJ2-5; 7 nucleotides align to TRBD1. The trim removed 2 bases at V and 5 bases at J, leaving 14 bases unmatched. Germline V lookup: CDR1 GTSNPN, CDR2 SVGIG (reference sequence). This CDR3 contains 16 residues. Using reference TRBV30 and TRBJ2-5 for the parts outside the CDR3, the full variable domain is SQTIHQWPATLVQPVGSPLSLECTVEGTSNPNLYWYRQAAGRGLQLLFYSVGIGQISSEVPQNLSASRPQDRQFILSSKKLLLSDSGFYLCAWSPDYRGIQETQYFGPGTRLLVL.

The V gene is TRBV29-1, the J gene TRBJ2-1; no clear D gene. CDR1 is SQVTM, CDR2 ANQGSEA, per germline. CDR3 length: 13 amino acids. V lost 3 bases and J 5 bases, leaving 11 bases between the germline ends. The CDR3 nucleotides are TGCAGCGTTGAGTGGGGAAGGGACAATGAGCAGTTCTTC. It codes for CSVEWGRDNEQFF.

The CDR3 is CASRKTGVNEQFF. The CDR3 DNA is TGTGCCAGCAGGAAGACAGGGGTCAATGAGCAGTTCTTC. The chain joins TRBV11-1 to TRBJ2-1, with TRBD1 matching over 8 bases. J lost 6 bases, V lost 6 bases, and 4 bases had no gene match. The CDR3 contains 13 residues. Germline CDR1 reads SGHAT; CDR2 reads FQDESV (reference sequence).

The chain links TRBV5-1 to TRBJ2-3; 10 bases fit TRBD2. The ends lost 4 bases at V and 6 bases at J; junction bases unmatched: 8. CDR1 and CDR2 (germline): SGHRS, YFSETQ. This CDR3 has 15 amino acids. The CDR3 loop reads CASSQTSGARDTQYF. CDR3 bases: TGCGCCAGCAGCCAAACTAGCGGGGCAAGGGATACGCAGTATTTT. Full variable domain (outside the CDR3, taken from reference TRBV5-1 and TRBJ2-3): KAGVTQTPRYLIKTRGQQVTLSCSPISGHRSVSWYQQTPGQGLQFLFEYFSETQRNKGNFPGRFSGRQFSNSRSEMNVSTLELGDSALYLCASSQTSGARDTQYFGPGTRLTVL.

The V and J genes are TRBV18 and TRBJ2-1, with D perhaps TRBD2 (5 bases). The CDR3 spans 16 residues. Germline V CDR1 and CDR2: KGHSH, LQKENI. V was clipped by 1 base and J by 4 bases, with 14 bases between them. Here the CDR3 reads CASSPLAGTQYNEQFF. The DNA for the CDR3 is TGTGCCAGCTCACCACTCGCGGGTACCCAATACAATGAGCAGTTCTTC.

The chain is built from TRBV6-6 and TRBJ1-5; 7 bases align to TRBD1. The CDR3 sequence is 15 residues long. The V gene end was trimmed by 2 bases and the J gene end by 5 bases; junction bases not matched to a gene: 6. Germline V gene lookup returns CDR1 MNHNY and CDR2 SVGAGI (reference sequence). CDR3 coding DNA: TGTGCCAGCAGTTACACAGGGGACAAACATCAGCCCCAGCATTTT. This encodes CASSYTGDKHQPQHF.

This clone was seen a single time. The chain is built from TRBV30 and TRBJ2-1; 9 bases map to TRBD1. CDR1 GTSNPN and CDR2 SVGIG come from the germline V gene (reference sequence). After removal of 3 bases from V and 0 bases from J, the junction contained 3 bases not matched to a gene. The length of the CDR3 is 15 residues. The CDR3 sequence is CAWSPTGGSYNEQFF. CDR3 DNA sequence: TGTGCCTGGAGCCCGACAGGGGGCTCCTACAATGAGCAGTTCTTC.

The sample holds one count of this clone. The rearrangement uses TRBV5-1 and TRBJ2-1, with D unclear. The CDR3 is 15 amino acids. Germline CDR1 SGHRS, CDR2 YFSETQ. The V and J ends lost 0 bases and 4 bases respectively, with 11 bases between them. The CDR3 bases are TGCGCCAGCAGCTTGGCCTCTGCCAGTTACAATGAGCAGTTCTTC. Protein product: CASSLASASYNEQFF. Complete variable domain (other parts from reference TRBV5-1 and TRBJ2-1): KAGVTQTPRYLIKTRGQQVTLSCSPISGHRSVSWYQQTPGQGLQFLFEYFSETQRNKGNFPGRFSGRQFSNSRSEMNVSTLELGDSALYLCASSLASASYNEQFFGPGTRLTVL.

This clone was counted a few times. The V and J genes are TRBV30 and TRBJ2-3, with 10 bases lining up with TRBD2. J gave up 5 bases and V 3 bases, and 8 bases lay outside the gene matches. The CDR3 is 15 amino acids. Germline V gives CDR1 GTSNPN, CDR2 SVGIG (reference sequence). CDR3 loop: CAWSHGTSEVDTQYF. As DNA, the CDR3 is TGTGCCTGGAGCCACGGGACTAGCGAAGTAGATACGCAGTATTTT. The complete variable domain, with remaining parts taken from reference TRBV30 and TRBJ2-3, reads SQTIHQWPATLVQPVGSPLSLECTVEGTSNPNLYWYRQAAGRGLQLLFYSVGIGQISSEVPQNLSASRPQDRQFILSSKKLLLSDSGFYLCAWSHGTSEVDTQYFGPGTRLTVL.

The rearrangement joins TRBV29-1 to TRBJ2-7; 9 bases line up with TRBD1. V shed 0 bases and J 2 bases; nucleotides not matched to a gene: 5. The CDR3 has 15 amino acids. Germline CDR1 reads SQVTM; CDR2 reads ANQGSEA. CDR3 amino acids: CSVEDRTGAAYEQYF. CDR3 in DNA: TGCAGCGTTGAAGATCGGACAGGGGCCGCCTACGAGCAGTACTTC.

This clone has just one count. The V call is TRBV12-5, the J call TRBJ2-6, with D uncertain. The germline V gene has CDR1 LGHNT and CDR2 FRNRAP. The CDR3 length is 13 residues. The V gene lost 7 bases and the J gene lost 1 base, with 5 bases spanning the gap. The CDR3 region has the DNA TGTGCTAGTGTAGGTTCTGGGGCCAACGTCCTGACTTTC. It yields the protein CASVGSGANVLTF.

CDR3 amino acids: CACPKDLDSPLHF. The CDR3 DNA is TGTGCCTGCCCGAAGGATCTGGATTCACCCCTCCACTTT. The chain links TRBV30 to TRBJ1-6, with D uncertain. CDR1 and CDR2 (germline): GTSNPN, SVGIG (reference sequence). The CDR3 covers 13 residues. Trimming cost V 6 bases and J 8 bases, with 14 bases left between them.

The V and J genes are TRBV30 and TRBJ1-5; 7 bases line up with TRBD1. V lost 4 bases, J lost 7 bases, and 7 bases stayed unmatched. Germline CDR1 reads GTSNPN; CDR2 reads SVGIG (reference sequence). The CDR3 length is 13 residues. CDR3 sequence (DNA): TGTGCCTGGACCTCAGGGGGTGGGCAGCCCCAGCATTTT. Its translation: CAWTSGGGQPQHF.

V is TRBV15 and J is TRBJ2-1, with a weak D call TRBD1 (5 bases). Germline V CDR1 and CDR2: LNHNV, YYDKDF (reference sequence). Trimming cost V 4 bases and J 6 bases, with 10 bases left between them. The CDR3 totals 13 residues. For the CDR3, the DNA is TGTGCCACCAGCACCTTCGACAGCAATGAGCAGTTCTTC. Amino acid sequence: CATSTFDSNEQFF.

The chain employs TRBV30 and TRBJ2-3; D is uncertain. Germline CDR1 reads GTSNPN; CDR2 reads SVGIG (reference sequence). This CDR3 is built from 14 residues. Trimming took off 2 bases at V and 3 bases at J, with 12 bases between the two ends. CDR3 region: CAWSTPFVTDTQYF. The CDR3 nucleotides read TGTGCCTGGAGTACGCCCTTTGTAACAGATACGCAGTATTTT.

The chain employs TRBV7-2 and TRBJ2-1, with D hard to call. The germline V gene has CDR1 SGHTA and CDR2 FQGNSA. The CDR3 has 12 residues. V was shortened by 1 base and J by 10 bases, with 8 bases between the two germline ends. CDR3 DNA sequence: TGTGCCAGCAGCTTAGAGGTTAGCGAGCAGTTCTTC. It yields the protein CASSLEVSEQFF.